A selection of T cell receptor beta chains follows, all from one sample in a study of blood T cell repertoires in COVID-19. Assay used: immunoSEQ multiplex PCR; TCRdb lists only in-frame clones, some missing. The sample contains 200,000 to 250,000 clones, about four fifths of which appear only once. The source material was peripheral blood. These receptors originate from a woman in her 50s with active or convalescent COVID-19. Both conserved end residues are trimmed from each CDR3.

TRBV28 ASSRSYNEQF
TRBV3-1/TRBV3-2 ASSQIRTGTFEQY
TRBV6-5 ASSTTGGGQPQH
TRBV2 ASSREQGAQF
TRBV6-5 ASSLVSSNQPQH
TRBV9 ASSPGDRDTGELF
TRBV14 ASSLWTGGEETQY
TRBV19 ASSILTGELF
TRBV9 ASSVGLAGLLNEQY
TRBV5-1 ASLPGGANNEQF
TRBV6-5 ASSSSDRGLEKLF
TRBV6-1 ASSDGQRAAKNIQY
TRBV6-5 ASALDRVTYTEAF
TRBV16 ASSQFWVGQGLNTEAF
TRBV3-1/TRBV3-2 ASSQRGPQGYTEAF
TRBV20-1 SASTGTGQH
TRBV19 ASAGTGWKPLH
TRBV30 AWSPDSNGYGYT
TRBV3-1/TRBV3-2 ASSQLTPGGYTEAF
TRBV5-1 ASSFEQGRLNTEAF
TRBV9 ASSVAGAQETQY
TRBV28 ASSRGDSDEKLF
TRBV5-8 ASSLGSRFQETQY
TRBV18 ASSPQGSGELF
TRBV7-2 ASSLVGRAWDTQY
TRBV3-1/TRBV3-2 ASSQVGAGKETQY
TRBV2 ASIRRDRAYNEQF
TRBV18 ASSPRDRGPSASSGNTIY
TRBV18 ASLTGRETEAF
TRBV28 ASSTTNSGGDRTQY
TRBV11-2 ASSPTPVPYNSPLH
TRBV10-3 AIKHNTEAF
TRBV19 ASSIRVNTGELF
TRBV24-1 ATSRDGNQPQH
TRBV3-1/TRBV3-2 ASRSTEETQY
TRBV7-2 ASSLGLAGYSGELF
TRBV10-1 ASSERAEPPDTQY